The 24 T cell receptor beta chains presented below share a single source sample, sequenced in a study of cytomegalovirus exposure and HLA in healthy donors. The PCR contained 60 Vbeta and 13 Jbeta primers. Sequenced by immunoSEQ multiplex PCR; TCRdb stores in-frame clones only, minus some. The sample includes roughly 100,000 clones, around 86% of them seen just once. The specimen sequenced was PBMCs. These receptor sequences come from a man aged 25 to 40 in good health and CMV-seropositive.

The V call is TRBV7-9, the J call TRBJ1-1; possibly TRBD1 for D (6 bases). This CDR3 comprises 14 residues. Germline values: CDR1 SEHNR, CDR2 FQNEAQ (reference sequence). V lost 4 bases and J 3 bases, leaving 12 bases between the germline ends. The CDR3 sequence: CASSSPGQYTEAFF. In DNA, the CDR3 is TGTGCCAGCAGCTCTCCCGGACAGTACACTGAAGCTTTCTTT.

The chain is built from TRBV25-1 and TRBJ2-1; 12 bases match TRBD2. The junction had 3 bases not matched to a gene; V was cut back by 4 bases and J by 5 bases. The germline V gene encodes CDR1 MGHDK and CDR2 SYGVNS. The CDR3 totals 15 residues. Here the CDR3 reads CASSAWTSGDNEQFF. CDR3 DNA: TGTGCCAGCAGTGCCTGGACTAGCGGGGACAATGAGCAGTTCTTC.

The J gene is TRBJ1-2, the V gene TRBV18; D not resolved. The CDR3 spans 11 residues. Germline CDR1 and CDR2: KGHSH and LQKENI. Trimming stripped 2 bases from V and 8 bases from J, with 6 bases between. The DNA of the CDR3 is TGTGCCAGCTCACCAGGAGACGGCTACACCTTC. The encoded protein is CASSPGDGYTF.

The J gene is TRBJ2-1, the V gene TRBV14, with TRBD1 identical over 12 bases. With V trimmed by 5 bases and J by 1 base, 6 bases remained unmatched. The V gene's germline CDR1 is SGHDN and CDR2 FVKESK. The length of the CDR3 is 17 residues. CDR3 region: CASSGTGGGGSYNEQFF. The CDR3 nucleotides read TGTGCCAGCAGCGGGACAGGGGGCGGGGGGTCCTACAATGAGCAGTTCTTC.

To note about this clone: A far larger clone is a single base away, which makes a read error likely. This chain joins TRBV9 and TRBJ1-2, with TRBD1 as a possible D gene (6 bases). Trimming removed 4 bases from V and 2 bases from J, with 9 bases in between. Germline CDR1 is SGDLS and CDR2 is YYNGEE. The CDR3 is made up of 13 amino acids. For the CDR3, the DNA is TGTGCCAGCAGCCCGGACAGAAACTATGGCTACACCTTC. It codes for CASSPDRNYGYTF.

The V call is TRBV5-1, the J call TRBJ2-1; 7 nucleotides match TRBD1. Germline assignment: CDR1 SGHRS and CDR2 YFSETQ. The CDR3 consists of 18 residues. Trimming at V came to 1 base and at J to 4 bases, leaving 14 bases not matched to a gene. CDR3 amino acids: CASSLTQPGTESYNEQFF. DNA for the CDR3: TGCGCCAGCAGCTTGACTCAACCCGGGACAGAATCTTACAATGAGCAGTTCTTC. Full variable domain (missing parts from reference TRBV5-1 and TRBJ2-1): KAGVTQTPRYLIKTRGQQVTLSCSPISGHRSVSWYQQTPGQGLQFLFEYFSETQRNKGNFPGRFSGRQFSNSRSEMNVSTLELGDSALYLCASSLTQPGTESYNEQFFGPGTRLTVL.

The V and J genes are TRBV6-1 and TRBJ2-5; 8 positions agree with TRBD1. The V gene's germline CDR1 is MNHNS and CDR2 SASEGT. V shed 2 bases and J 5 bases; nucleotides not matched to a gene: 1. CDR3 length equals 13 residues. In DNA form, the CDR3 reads TGTGCCAGCAGTGAAACAGGGGGGGAGACCCAGTACTTC. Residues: CASSETGGETQYF.

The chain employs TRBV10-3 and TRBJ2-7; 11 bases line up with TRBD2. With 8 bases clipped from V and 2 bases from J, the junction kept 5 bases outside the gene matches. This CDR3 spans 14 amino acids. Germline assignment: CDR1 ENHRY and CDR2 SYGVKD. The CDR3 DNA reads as TGTGCCATCGGAACTAGCGGGGGAGCCTACGAGCAGTACTTC. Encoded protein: CAIGTSGGAYEQYF.

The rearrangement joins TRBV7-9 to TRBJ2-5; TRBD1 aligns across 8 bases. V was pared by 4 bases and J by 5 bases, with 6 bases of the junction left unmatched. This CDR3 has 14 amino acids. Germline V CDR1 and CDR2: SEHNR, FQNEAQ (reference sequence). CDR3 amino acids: CASSSTDRAETQYF. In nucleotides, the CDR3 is TGTGCCAGCAGCTCTACGGACAGGGCCGAGACCCAGTACTTC.

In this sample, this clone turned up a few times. Here the CDR3 DNA reads TGTGCCAGCAGCCAAGAAACGGGGGAGGCCTACGAGCAGTACTTC. Translation gives CASSQETGEAYEQYF. The chain couples TRBV4-2 to TRBJ2-7; TRBD2 might be the D (6 bases). CDR1 is LGHNA, CDR2 YNFKEQ, per germline. The CDR3 consists of 15 residues. Trimming left V 0 bases short and J 2 bases short, with 11 bases between.

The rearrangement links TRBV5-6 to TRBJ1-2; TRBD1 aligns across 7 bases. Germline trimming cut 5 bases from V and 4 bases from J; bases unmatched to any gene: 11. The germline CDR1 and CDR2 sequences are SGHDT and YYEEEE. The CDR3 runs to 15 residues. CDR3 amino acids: CASSLSWTGPYGYTF. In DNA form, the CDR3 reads TGTGCCAGCAGTCTTAGTTGGACAGGTCCCTATGGCTACACCTTC.

The DNA for the CDR3 is TGTGCCAGCAGCCAATCAACAGGGGCCCAAAGGTACGAGCAGTACTTC. Its translation is CASSQSTGAQRYEQYF. The chain combines TRBV28 with TRBJ2-7; 7 bases agree with TRBD1. Trimming cost V 6 bases and J 4 bases; bases outside gene matches: 15. CDR3 length: 16 amino acids. The V gene's germline CDR1 is MDHEN and CDR2 SYDVKM.

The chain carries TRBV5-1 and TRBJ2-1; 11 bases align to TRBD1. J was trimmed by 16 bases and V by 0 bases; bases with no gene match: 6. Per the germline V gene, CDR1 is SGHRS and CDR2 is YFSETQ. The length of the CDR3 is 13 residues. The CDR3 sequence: CASSLGTGGNVFF. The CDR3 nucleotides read TGCGCCAGCAGCTTGGGGACAGGGGGCAACGTCTTCTTC.

The CDR3 DNA sequence: TGTGCCAGCAGCCAAGTAGGGCAGGGTGAGGAGACCCAGTACTTC. As protein: CASSQVGQGEETQYF. J is TRBJ2-5 and V is TRBV4-2, with D possibly TRBD1 on 5 matching bases. CDR3 size: 15 residues. CDR1 is LGHNA, CDR2 YNFKEQ, per germline. Trimming shortened V by 1 base and J by 5 bases, and 14 bases separated the two germline ends.

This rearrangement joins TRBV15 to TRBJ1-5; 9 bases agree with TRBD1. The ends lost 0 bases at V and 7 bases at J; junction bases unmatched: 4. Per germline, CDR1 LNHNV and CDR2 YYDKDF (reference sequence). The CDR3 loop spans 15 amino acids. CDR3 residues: CATSRERTGVQPQHF. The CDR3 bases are TGTGCCACCAGCAGAGAGAGGACAGGGGTGCAGCCCCAGCATTTT.

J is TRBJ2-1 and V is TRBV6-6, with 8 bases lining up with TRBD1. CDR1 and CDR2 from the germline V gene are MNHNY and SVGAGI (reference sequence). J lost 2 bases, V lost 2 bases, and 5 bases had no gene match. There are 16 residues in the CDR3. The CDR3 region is CASSYPPTGAYNEQFF. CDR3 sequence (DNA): TGTGCCAGCAGTTACCCGCCGACAGGGGCCTACAATGAGCAGTTCTTC.

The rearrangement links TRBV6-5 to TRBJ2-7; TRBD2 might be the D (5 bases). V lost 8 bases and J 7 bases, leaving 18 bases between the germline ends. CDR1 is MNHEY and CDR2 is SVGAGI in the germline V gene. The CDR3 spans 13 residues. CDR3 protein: CASSSGVSREQYF. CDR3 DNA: TGTGCCAGCTCCTCCGGGGTATCGAGGGAGCAGTACTTC.

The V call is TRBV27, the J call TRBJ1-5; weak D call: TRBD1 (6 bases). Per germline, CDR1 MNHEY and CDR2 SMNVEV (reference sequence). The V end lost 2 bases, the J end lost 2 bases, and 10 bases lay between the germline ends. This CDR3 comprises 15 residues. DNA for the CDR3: TGTGCCAGCAGTTTAGAGACAGGACGCAATCAGCCCCAGCATTTT. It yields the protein CASSLETGRNQPQHF.

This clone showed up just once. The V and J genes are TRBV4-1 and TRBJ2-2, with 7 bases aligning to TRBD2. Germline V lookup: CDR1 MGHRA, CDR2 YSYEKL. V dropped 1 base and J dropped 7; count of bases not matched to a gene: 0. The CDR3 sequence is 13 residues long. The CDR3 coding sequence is TGCGCCAGCAGCCAAGTAGCGGGCGGGGAGCTGTTTTTT. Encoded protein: CASSQVAGGELFF.

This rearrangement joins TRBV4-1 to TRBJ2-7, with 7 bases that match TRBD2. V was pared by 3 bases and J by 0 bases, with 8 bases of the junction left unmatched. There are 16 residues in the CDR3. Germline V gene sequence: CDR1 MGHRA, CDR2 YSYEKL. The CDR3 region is CASSQVAGSASYEQYF. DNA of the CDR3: TGCGCCAGCAGCCAGGTAGCGGGCTCGGCCTCCTACGAGCAGTACTTC.

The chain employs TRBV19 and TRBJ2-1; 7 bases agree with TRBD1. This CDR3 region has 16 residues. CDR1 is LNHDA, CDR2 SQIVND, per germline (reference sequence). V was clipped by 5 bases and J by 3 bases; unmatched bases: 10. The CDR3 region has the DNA TGTGCCAGTAGTTCCGAAACAGGGGCGATCTACAATGAGCAGTTCTTC. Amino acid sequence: CASSSETGAIYNEQFF.

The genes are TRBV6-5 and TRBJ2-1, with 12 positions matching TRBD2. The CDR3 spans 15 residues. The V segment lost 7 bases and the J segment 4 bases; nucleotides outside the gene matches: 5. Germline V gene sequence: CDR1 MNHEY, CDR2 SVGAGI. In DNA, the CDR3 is TGTGCCAGCAACCCCGGGACTAGCGGGTACAATGAGCAGTTCTTC. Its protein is CASNPGTSGYNEQFF.

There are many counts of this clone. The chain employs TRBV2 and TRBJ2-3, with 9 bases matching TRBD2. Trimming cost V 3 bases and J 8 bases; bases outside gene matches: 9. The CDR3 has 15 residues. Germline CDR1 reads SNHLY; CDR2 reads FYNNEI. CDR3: CASSDSSGGIRTQYF. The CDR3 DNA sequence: TGTGCCAGCAGTGATTCCAGCGGGGGGATCCGTACGCAGTATTTT.

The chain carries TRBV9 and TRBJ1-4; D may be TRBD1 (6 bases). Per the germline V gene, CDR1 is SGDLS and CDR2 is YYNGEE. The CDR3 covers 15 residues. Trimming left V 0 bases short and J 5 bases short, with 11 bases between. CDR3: CASSVGGQINEKLFF. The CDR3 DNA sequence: TGTGCCAGCAGCGTAGGGGGGCAGATAAATGAAAAACTGTTTTTT.